A single sample is the source of the 8 T cell receptor beta chains below, sequenced in a study of blood T cell repertoires in COVID-19. Profiling relied on immunoSEQ multiplex PCR, and the TCRdb table lists in-frame clones only, not all of them. The sample has about 39,000 clones; more than 70% are singletons. Sequencing was carried out using peripheral blood. The receptor source for this set is a man between 65 and 80 years old with acute or convalescent COVID-19.

The V gene is TRBV18, the J gene TRBJ2-1; 11 nucleotides align to TRBD2. V was pared by 3 bases and J by 4 bases, with 2 bases of the junction left unmatched. This CDR3 has 15 amino acids. CDR1 and CDR2 (germline): KGHSH, LQKENI. The CDR3 loop is CASSPTSGAYNEQFF. The CDR3, as DNA: TGTGCCAGCTCACCGACTAGCGGGGCGTACAATGAGCAGTTCTTC.

V is TRBV30 and J is TRBJ2-3; TRBD1 might be the D (6 bases). Germline V CDR1 and CDR2: GTSNPN, SVGIG (reference sequence). This CDR3 is built from 15 residues. Trimming cost V 5 bases and J 2 bases, with 17 bases left between them. CDR3 residues: CAWALGHLDTDTQYF. DNA for the CDR3: TGTGCCTGGGCCTTGGGACATCTTGACACAGATACGCAGTATTTT.

The chain carries TRBV27 and TRBJ1-5; D is uncertain. Trimming took 3 bases from V and 3 from J, leaving 3 bases between them. This CDR3 is built from 12 residues. Germline V CDR1 and CDR2: MNHEY, SMNVEV (reference sequence). CDR3 amino acids: CASSFINQPQHF. The CDR3 DNA sequence: TGTGCCAGCAGTTTTATCAATCAGCCCCAGCATTTT.

This chain links TRBV6-5 with TRBJ2-2; no clear D. There are 14 residues in the CDR3. Trimming pared 0 bases from V and 1 base from J, leaving 3 bases between. Germline-derived CDR1 and CDR2 are MNHEY and SVGAGI. Here the CDR3 reads CASSYSRNTGELFF. In DNA, the CDR3 is TGTGCCAGCAGTTACTCCCGGAACACCGGGGAGCTGTTTTTT.

The chain couples TRBV15 to TRBJ1-5; D possibly corresponds to TRBD1 (6 bases). The CDR3 is 17 amino acids. V lost 0 bases, J lost 4 bases, and 16 bases lay in between. CDR1 and CDR2 from the germline V gene are LNHNV and YYDKDF (reference sequence). CDR3 in DNA: TGTGCCACCAGCAGAGATTTAGGGGGGGCCGGTAATCAGCCCCAGCATTTT. Its translation is CATSRDLGGAGNQPQHF.

The chain combines TRBV7-9 with TRBJ1-4; 8 nucleotides align to TRBD1. Germline assignment: CDR1 SEHNR and CDR2 FQNEAQ (reference sequence). Trimming at V came to 3 bases and at J to 7 bases, leaving 7 bases not matched to a gene. The CDR3 runs to 15 residues. CDR3 loop: CASSFRGLVGEKLFF. The CDR3 DNA is TGTGCCAGCAGCTTCAGGGGGCTTGTTGGTGAAAAACTGTTTTTT.

This sequence joins TRBV6-6 and TRBJ1-5; TRBD1 aligns across 9 bases. The CDR3 is made up of 14 amino acids. Germline assignment: CDR1 MNHNY and CDR2 SVGAGI (reference sequence). V gave up 7 bases and J gave up 6 bases; unmatched junction bases: 7. The CDR3 reads CASNTGTGRQPQHF. The DNA of the CDR3 is TGTGCCAGCAACACCGGGACAGGGCGTCAGCCCCAGCATTTT.

The chain combines TRBV7-8 with TRBJ2-2; 7 positions agree with TRBD1. Trimming took 5 bases from V and 4 from J; bases not matched to a gene: 7. The CDR3 consists of 15 residues. CDR1 and CDR2 (germline): SGHVS, FQNEAQ. CDR3 in amino acids: CASSPTGSLTGELFF. Written as DNA, the CDR3 is TGTGCCAGCAGCCCGACAGGGTCTCTCACCGGGGAGCTGTTTTTT.